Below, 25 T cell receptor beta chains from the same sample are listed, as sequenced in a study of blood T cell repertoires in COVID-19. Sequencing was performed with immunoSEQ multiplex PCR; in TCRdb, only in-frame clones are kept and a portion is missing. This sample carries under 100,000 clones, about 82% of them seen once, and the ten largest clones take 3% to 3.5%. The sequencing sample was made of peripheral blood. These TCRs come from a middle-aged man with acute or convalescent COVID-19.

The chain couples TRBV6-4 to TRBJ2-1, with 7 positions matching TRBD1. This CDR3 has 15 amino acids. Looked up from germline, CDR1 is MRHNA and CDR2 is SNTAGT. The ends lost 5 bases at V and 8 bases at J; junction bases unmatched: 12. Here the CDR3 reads CASSKGQVGLDEQFF. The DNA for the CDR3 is TGTGCCAGCAGTAAAGGACAGGTTGGTCTGGATGAGCAGTTCTTC.

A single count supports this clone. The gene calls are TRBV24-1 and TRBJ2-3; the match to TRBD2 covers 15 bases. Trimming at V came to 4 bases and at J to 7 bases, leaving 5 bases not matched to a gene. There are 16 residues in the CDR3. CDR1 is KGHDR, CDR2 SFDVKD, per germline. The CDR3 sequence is CATSEGGLAGGYTQYF. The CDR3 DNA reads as TGTGCCACCAGTGAGGGGGGACTAGCGGGAGGATATACGCAGTATTTT.

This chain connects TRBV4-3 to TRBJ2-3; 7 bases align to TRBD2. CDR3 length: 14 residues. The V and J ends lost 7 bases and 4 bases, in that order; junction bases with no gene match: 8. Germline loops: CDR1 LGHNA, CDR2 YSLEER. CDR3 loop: CASKTSEGADTQYF. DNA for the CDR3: TGCGCCAGCAAAACTAGCGAAGGAGCAGATACGCAGTATTTT.

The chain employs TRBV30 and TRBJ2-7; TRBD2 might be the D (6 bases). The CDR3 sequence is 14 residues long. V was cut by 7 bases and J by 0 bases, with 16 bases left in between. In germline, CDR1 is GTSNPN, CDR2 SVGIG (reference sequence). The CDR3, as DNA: TGTGCCTCCGGAGCGGGCACGAGCTCCTACGAGCAGTACTTC. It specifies CASGAGTSSYEQYF.

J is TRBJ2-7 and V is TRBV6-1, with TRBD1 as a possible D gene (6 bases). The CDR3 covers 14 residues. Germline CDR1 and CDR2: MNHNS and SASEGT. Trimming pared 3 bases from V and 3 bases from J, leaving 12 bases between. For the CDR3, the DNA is TGTGCCAGCAGTGAGAGGGGACAAATCTACGAGCAGTACTTC. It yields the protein CASSERGQIYEQYF.

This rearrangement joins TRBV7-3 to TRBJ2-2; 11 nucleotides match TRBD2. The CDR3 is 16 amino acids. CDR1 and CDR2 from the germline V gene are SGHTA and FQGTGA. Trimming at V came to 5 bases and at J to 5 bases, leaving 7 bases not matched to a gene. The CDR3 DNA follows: TGTGCCAGCAGCCCCACGGGGACTAGCGGTACCGGGGAGCTGTTTTTT. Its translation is CASSPTGTSGTGELFF.

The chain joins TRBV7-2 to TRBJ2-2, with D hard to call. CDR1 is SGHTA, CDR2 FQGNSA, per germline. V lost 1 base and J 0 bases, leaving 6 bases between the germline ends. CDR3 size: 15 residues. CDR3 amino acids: CASSLGGTNTGELFF. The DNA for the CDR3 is TGTGCCAGCAGCTTAGGCGGAACGAACACCGGGGAGCTGTTTTTT.

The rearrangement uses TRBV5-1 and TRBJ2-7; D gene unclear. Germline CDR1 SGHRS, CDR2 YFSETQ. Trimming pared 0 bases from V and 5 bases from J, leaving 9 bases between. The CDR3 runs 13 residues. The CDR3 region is CASSLVSYDEQYF. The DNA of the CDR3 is TGCGCCAGCAGCTTGGTCAGTTATGACGAGCAGTACTTC.

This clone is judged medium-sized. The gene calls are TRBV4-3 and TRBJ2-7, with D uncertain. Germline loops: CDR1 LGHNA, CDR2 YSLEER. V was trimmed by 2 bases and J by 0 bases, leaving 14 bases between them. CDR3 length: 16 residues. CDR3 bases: TGCGCCAGCAGCCAACTGACCGGGTCCTCCTCCTACGAGCAGTACTTC. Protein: CASSQLTGSSSYEQYF.

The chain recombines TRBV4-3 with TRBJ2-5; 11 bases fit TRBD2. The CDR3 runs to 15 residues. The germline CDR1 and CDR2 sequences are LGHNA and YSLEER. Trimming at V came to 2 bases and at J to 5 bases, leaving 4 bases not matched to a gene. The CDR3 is CASSQQLAGAETQYF. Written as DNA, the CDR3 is TGCGCCAGCAGCCAACAACTAGCGGGGGCGGAGACCCAGTACTTC.

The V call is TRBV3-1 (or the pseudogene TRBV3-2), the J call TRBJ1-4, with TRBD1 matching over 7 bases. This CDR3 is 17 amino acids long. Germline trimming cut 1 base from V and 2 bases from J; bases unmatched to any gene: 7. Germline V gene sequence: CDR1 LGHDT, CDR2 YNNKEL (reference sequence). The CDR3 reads CASSQVIVTGTNEKLFF. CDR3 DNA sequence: TGTGCCAGCAGCCAAGTAATTGTGACAGGGACTAATGAAAAACTGTTTTTT.

The CDR3 spells CAIKGALTDTQYF. The CDR3 nucleotides are TGTGCCATTAAGGGGGCGCTGACAGATACGCAGTATTTT. The rearrangement joins TRBV10-3 to TRBJ2-3; 7 positions agree with TRBD1. This CDR3 has 13 residues. Germline values: CDR1 ENHRY, CDR2 SYGVKD. The junction had 6 bases not matched to a gene; V was cut back by 9 bases and J by 3 bases.

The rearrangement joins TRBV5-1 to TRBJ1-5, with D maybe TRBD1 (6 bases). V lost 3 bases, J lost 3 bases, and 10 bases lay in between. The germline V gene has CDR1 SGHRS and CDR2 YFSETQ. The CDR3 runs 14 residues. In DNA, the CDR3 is TGCGCCAGCAGCTCCGGACAGCCCAATCAGCCCCAGCATTTT. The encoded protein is CASSSGQPNQPQHF.

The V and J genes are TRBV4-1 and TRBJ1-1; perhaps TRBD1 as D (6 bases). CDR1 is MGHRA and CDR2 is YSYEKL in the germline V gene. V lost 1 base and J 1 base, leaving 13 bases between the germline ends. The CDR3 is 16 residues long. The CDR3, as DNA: TGCGCCAGCAGCCAAGTTACAGGGTGGGGGAACACTGAAGCTTTCTTT. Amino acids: CASSQVTGWGNTEAFF.

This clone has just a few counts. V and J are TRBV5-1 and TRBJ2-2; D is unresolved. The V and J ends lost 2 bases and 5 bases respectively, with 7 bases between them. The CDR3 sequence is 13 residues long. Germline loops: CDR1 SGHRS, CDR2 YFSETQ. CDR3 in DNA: TGCGCCAGCAGCTTCAGGTTAACCGGGGAGCTGTTTTTT. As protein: CASSFRLTGELFF. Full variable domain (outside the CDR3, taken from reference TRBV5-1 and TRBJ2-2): KAGVTQTPRYLIKTRGQQVTLSCSPISGHRSVSWYQQTPGQGLQFLFEYFSETQRNKGNFPGRFSGRQFSNSRSEMNVSTLELGDSALYLCASSFRLTGELFFGEGSRLTVL.

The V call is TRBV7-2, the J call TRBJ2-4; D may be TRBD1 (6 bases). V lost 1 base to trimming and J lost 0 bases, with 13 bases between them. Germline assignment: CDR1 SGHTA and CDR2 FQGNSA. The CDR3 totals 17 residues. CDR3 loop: CASSLGGQGIAKNIQYF. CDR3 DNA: TGTGCCAGCAGCTTAGGAGGTCAGGGGATAGCCAAAAACATTCAGTACTTC. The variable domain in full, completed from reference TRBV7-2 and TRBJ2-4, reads GAGVSQSPSNKVTEKGKDVELRCDPISGHTALYWYRQSLGQGLEFLIYFQGNSAPDKSGLPSDRFSAERTGGSVSTLTIQRTQQEDSAVYLCASSLGGQGIAKNIQYFGAGTRLSVL.

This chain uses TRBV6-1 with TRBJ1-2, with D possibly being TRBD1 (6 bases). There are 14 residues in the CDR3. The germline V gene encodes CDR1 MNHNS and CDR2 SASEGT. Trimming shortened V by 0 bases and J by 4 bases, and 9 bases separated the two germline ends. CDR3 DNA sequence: TGTGCCAGCAGTGAAGCGCCACAGGGCTATGGCTACACCTTC. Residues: CASSEAPQGYGYTF.

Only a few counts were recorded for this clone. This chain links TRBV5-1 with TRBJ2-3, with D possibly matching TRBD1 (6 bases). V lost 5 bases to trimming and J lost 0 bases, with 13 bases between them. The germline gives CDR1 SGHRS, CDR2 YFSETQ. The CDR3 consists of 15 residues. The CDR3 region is CASRLAGQSTDTQYF. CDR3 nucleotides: TGCGCCAGCAGACTCGCCGGACAGAGCACAGATACGCAGTATTTT. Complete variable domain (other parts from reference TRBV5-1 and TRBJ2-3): KAGVTQTPRYLIKTRGQQVTLSCSPISGHRSVSWYQQTPGQGLQFLFEYFSETQRNKGNFPGRFSGRQFSNSRSEMNVSTLELGDSALYLCASRLAGQSTDTQYFGPGTRLTVL.

The DNA for the CDR3 is TGTGCCAGCAGCGCGACTGGGGGGGGTAGTGTCGGCTACACCTTC. Its translation is CASSATGGGSVGYTF. V usage is TRBV5-4 and J usage is TRBJ1-2; TRBD1 might be the D (5 bases). V gave up 4 bases and J gave up 8 bases, with 21 bases separating them. Germline CDR1 and CDR2: SGHNT and YYREEE (reference sequence). This CDR3 spans 15 amino acids.

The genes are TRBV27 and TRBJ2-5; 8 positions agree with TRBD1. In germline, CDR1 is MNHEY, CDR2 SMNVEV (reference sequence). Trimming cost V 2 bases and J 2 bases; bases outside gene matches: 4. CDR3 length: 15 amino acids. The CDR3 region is CASSLANRGQETQYF. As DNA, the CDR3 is TGTGCCAGCAGTTTAGCCAACAGGGGGCAAGAGACCCAGTACTTC.

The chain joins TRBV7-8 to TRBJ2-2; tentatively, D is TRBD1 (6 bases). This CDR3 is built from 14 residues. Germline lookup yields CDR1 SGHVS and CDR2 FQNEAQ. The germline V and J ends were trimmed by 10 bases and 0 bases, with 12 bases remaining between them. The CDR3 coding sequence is TGTGCCACCTGGACAGACGCGAACACCGGGGAGCTGTTTTTT. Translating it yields CATWTDANTGELFF.

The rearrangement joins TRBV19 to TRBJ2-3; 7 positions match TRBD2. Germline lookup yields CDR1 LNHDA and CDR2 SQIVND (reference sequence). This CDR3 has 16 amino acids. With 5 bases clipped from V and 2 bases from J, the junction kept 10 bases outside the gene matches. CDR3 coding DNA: TGTGCCAGTAGTCCCACGCACGGGGGGACCACAGATACGCAGTATTTT. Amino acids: CASSPTHGGTTDTQYF.

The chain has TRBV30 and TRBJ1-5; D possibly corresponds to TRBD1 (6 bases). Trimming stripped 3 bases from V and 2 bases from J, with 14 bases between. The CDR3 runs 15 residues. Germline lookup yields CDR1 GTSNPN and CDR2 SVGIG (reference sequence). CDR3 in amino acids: CAWRGGAGRNQPQHF. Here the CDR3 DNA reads TGTGCCTGGAGAGGGGGGGCAGGGCGCAATCAGCCCCAGCATTTT.

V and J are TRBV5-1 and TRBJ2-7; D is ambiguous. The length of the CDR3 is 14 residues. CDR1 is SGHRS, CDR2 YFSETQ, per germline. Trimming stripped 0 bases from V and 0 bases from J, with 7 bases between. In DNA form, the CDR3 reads TGCGCCAGCAGCTTGGCCCCGGGCTCCTACGAGCAGTACTTC. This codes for CASSLAPGSYEQYF.

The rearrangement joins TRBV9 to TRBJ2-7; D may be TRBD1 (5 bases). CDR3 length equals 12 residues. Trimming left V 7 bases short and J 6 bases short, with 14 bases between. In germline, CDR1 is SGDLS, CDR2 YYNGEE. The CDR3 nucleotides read TGTGCCAGCGGGTGGGGCGGAATCGAGCAGTACTTC. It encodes CASGWGGIEQYF.